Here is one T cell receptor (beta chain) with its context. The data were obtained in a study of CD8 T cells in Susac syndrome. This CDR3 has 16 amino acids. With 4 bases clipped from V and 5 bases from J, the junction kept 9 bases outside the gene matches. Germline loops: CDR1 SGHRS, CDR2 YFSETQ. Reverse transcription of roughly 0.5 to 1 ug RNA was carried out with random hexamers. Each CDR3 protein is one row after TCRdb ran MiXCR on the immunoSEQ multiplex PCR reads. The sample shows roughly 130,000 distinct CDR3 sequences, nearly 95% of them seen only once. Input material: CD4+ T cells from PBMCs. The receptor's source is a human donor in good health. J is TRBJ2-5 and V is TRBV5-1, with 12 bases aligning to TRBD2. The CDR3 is CASSTRLAGVRETQYF. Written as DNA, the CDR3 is TGCGCCAGCAGCACTAGACTAGCGGGAGTGCGGGAGACCCAGTACTTC.